This TCR beta chain appears in the sequencing data of a study of metastatic and nonmetastatic thyroid tumors. Study information: The study looked at repertoires side by side in blood and in tumor or nodule tissue from malignant and benign thyroid patients.

About this clone: The antigen remains undetermined.

Under the authors' procedure: Construction of a distant-metastasis classifier for papillary thyroid cancer relied on CDR3 differences across clinicopathological groups. TCRdb ran MiXCR on the PCR reads. The V and J calls follow TCRdb's processing rather than the paper's. The table lists more than 85,000 clones, 7.5% to 9% of them singletons. Notes on the study in general: Versus benign nodules, malignant thyroid tumors reportedly had significantly higher TCR beta diversity, in blood and tumor.

Germline lookup yields CDR1 SGHAT and CDR2 FQDESV (reference sequence). This CDR3 is 13 amino acids long. Trimming stripped 8 bases from V and 2 bases from J, with 13 bases between. Patients underwent thyroid surgery, and none had received any treatment before it. The V and J genes are TRBV11-1 and TRBJ2-7; TRBD1 might be the D (6 bases). This TCR came from a female donor with papillary thyroid cancer or a benign thyroid nodule (not recorded which). Some clones in this sample may be carry-over from other donors' samples. Sequencing was performed on blood. The CDR3 DNA is TGTGCCAGCTCAGGGGACGGACCCTACGAGCAGTACTTC. This translates into CASSGDGPYEQYF.